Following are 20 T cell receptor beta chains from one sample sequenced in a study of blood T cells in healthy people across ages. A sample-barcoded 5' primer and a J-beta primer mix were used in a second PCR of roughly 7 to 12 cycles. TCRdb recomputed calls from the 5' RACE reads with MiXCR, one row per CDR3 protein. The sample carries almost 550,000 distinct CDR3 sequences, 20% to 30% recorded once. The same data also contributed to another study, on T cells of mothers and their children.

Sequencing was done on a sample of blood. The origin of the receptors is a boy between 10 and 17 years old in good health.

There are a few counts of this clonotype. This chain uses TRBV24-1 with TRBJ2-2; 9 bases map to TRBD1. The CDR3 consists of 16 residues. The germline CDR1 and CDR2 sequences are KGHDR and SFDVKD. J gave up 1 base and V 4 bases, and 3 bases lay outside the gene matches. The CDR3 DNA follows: TGTGCCACCAGTGAGTCGGGACAGGGGAACACCGGGGAGCTGTTTTTT. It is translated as CATSESGQGNTGELFF.

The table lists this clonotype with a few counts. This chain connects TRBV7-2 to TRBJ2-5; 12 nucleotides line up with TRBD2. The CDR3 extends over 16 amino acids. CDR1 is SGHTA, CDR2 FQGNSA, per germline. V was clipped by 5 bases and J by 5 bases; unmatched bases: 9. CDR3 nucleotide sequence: TGTGCCAGCAGCCCCCCGGGACTAGCGGGTTGGGAGACCCAGTACTTC. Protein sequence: CASSPPGLAGWETQYF.

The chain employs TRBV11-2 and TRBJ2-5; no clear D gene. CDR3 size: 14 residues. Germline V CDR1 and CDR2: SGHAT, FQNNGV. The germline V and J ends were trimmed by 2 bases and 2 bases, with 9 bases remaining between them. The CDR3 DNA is TGTGCCAGCAGCTTAAGGGCCCCACAAGAGACCCAGTACTTC. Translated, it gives CASSLRAPQETQYF.

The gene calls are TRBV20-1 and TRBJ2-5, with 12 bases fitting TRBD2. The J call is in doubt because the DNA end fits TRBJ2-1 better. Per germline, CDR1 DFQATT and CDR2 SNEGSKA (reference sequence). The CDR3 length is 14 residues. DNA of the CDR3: TGCAGTGCTCGACTAGCGGGAGCGGGGAATGAGCAGTTCTTC. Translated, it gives CSARLAGAGNEQFF.

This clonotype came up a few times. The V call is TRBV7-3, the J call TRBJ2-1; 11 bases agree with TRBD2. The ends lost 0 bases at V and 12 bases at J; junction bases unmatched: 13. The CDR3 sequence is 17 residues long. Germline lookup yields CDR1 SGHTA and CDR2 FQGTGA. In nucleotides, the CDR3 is TGTGCCAGCAGCTTAACCCCTCTAGCGGGGGGTCCGGATAGGCAGTTCTTC. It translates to CASSLTPLAGGPDRQFF.

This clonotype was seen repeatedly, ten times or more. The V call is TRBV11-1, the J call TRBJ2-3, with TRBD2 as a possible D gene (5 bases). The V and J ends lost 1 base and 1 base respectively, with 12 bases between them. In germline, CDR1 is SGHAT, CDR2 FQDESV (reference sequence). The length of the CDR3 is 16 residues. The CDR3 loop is CASSLEDLHRTDTQYF. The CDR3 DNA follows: TGTGCCAGCAGCTTAGAGGACTTACACCGCACAGATACGCAGTATTTT.

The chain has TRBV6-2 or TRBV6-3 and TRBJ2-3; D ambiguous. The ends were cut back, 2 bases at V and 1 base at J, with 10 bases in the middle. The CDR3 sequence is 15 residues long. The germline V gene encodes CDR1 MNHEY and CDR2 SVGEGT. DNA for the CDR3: TGTGCCAGCAGTTACATTCTGGAGCGCACAGATACGCAGTATTTT. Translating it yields CASSYILERTDTQYF.

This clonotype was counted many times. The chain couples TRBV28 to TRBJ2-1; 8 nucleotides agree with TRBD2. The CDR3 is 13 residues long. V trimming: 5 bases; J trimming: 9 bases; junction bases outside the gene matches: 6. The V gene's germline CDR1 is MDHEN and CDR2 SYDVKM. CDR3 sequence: CASSLGLAGEQFF. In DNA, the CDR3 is TGTGCCAGCAGTCTTGGACTAGCCGGTGAGCAGTTCTTC.

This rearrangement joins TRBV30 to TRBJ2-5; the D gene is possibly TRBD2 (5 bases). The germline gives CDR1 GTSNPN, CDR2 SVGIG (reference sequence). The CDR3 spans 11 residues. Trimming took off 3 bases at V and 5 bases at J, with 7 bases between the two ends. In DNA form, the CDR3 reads TGTGCCTGGAGCCGAGGGGAGACCCAGTACTTC. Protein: CAWSRGETQYF.

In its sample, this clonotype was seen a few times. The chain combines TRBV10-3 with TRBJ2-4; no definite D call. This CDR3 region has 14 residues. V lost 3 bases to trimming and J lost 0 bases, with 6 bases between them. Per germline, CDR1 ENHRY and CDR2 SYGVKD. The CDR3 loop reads CAISDGVAKNIQYF. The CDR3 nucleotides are TGTGCCATCAGTGACGGCGTAGCCAAAAACATTCAGTACTTC.

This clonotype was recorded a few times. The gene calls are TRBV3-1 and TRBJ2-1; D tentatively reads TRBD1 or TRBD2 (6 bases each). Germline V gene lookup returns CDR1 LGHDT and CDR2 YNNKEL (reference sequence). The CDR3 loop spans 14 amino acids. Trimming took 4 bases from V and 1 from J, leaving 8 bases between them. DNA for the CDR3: TGTGCCAGCAGCCGGGGGGCGTCCTACAATGAGCAGTTCTTC. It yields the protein CASSRGASYNEQFF.

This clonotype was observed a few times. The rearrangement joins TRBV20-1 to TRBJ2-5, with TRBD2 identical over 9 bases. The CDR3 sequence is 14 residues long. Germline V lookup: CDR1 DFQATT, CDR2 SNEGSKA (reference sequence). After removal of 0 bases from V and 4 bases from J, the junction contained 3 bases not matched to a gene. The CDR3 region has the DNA TGCAGTGCTAGAGACGTAGCGGGGGCAGAGACCCAGTACTTC. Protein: CSARDVAGAETQYF.

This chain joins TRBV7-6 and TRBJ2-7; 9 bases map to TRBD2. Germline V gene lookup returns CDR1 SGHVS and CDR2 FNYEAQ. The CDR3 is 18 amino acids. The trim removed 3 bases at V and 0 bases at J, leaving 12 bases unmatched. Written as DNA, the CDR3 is TGTGCCAGCAGCTTCGGGGGAAGACTAGCGGATAGCTCCTACGAGCAGTACTTC. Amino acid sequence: CASSFGGRLADSSYEQYF. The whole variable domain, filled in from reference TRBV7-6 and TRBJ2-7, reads GAGVSQSPRYKVTKRGQDVALRCDPISGHVSLYWYRQALGQGPEFLTYFNYEAQQDKSGLPNDRFSAERPEGSISTLTIQRTEQRDSAMYRCASSFGGRLADSSYEQYFGPGTRLTVT.

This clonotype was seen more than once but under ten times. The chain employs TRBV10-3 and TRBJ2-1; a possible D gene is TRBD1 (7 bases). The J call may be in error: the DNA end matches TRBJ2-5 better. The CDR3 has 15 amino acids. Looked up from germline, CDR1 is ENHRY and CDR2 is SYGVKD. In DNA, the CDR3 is TGTGCCATCAGTGGGGCGGGACAGATCCAAGAGACCCAGTACTTC. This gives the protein CAISGAGQIQETQYF.

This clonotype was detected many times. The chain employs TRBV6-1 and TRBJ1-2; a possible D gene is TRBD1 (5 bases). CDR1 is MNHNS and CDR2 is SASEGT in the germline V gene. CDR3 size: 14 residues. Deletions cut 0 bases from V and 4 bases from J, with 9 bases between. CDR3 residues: CASSEAGTAYGYTF. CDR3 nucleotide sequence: TGTGCCAGCAGTGAAGCCGGGACGGCCTATGGCTACACCTTC.

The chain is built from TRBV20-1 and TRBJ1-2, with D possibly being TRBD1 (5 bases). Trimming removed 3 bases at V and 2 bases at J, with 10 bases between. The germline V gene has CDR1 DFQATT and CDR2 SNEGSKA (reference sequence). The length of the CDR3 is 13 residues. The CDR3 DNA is TGCAGTGCTAGGGACACAATAAACTATGGCTACACCTTC. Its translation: CSARDTINYGYTF.

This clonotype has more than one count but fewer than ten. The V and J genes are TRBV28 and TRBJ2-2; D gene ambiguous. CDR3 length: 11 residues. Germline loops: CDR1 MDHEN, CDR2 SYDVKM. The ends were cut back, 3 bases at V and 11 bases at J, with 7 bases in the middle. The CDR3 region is CASSFVGELFF. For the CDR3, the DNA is TGTGCCAGCAGTTTTGTAGGAGAGCTGTTTTTT.

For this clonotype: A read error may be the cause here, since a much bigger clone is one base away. The CDR3 sequence is CASSPPQRSVRTDTQYF. The CDR3 bases are TGTGCCAGCAGTCCCCCCCAAAGGAGCGTGAGGACAGATACGCAGTATTTT. The chain joins TRBV12-3 or TRBV12-4 to TRBJ2-3, with D unresolved. V lost 5 bases to trimming and J lost 3 bases, with 21 bases between them. This CDR3 has 17 residues.

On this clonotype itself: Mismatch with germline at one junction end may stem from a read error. CDR3 residues: CASSEADATNEKLLF. CDR3 sequence (DNA): TGCGCCAGCAGCGAAGCGGACGCAACTAATGAAAAACTGCTTTTT. The chain is built from TRBV4-1 and TRBJ1-4; D is uncertain. The CDR3 has 15 amino acids. Germline V gene data show CDR1 as MGHRA and CDR2 as YSYEKL.

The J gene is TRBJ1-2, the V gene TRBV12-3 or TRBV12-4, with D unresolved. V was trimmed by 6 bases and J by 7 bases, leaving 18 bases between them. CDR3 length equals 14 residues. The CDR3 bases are TGTGCCAGCAGACCCCAGCTGGGTGCTGGTGGCTACACCTTC. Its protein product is CASRPQLGAGGYTF.